The 5 T cell receptor beta chains below all came from one sample that was sequenced in a study of blood T cells in healthy people across ages. Then a second PCR, running roughly 6 to 11 cycles, was carried out with a sample-barcoded 5' primer and a J-beta primer mix. MiXCR was run by TCRdb on the 5' RACE reads, yielding one entry per CDR3 protein. The sample includes 1,500,000 or so distinct CDR3 sequences, approximately 59% of them seen just once. Sample: blood. Receptors originate from a man between 18 and 35 years old in good health.

This clonotype was recorded many times. J is TRBJ1-1 and V is TRBV11-2; no definite D call. The CDR3 is made up of 14 amino acids. Trimming cost V 3 bases and J 3 bases, with 11 bases left between them. Per germline, CDR1 SGHAT and CDR2 FQNNGV. The CDR3 spells CASSFNSRDTEAFF. CDR3 nucleotides: TGTGCCAGCAGCTTCAATTCGCGAGACACTGAAGCTTTCTTT.

The chain is built from TRBV24-1 and TRBJ2-3; TRBD2 is a possible D gene (6 bases). The CDR3 runs to 16 residues. CDR1 and CDR2 from the germline V gene are KGHDR and SFDVKD. The germline V and J ends were trimmed by 0 bases and 3 bases, with 12 bases remaining between them. The CDR3 spells CATSDLSPGGTDTQYF. The CDR3 DNA is TGTGCCACCAGTGATTTGAGCCCCGGAGGGACAGATACGCAGTATTTT.

The rearrangement joins TRBV7-9 to TRBJ2-1; TRBD2 is a possible D gene (5 bases). This CDR3 contains 15 residues. V was cut by 4 bases and J by 6 bases, with 16 bases left in between. Germline values: CDR1 SEHNR, CDR2 FQNEAQ (reference sequence). CDR3 residues: CASSSTRATRNEQFF. The CDR3 region has the DNA TGTGCCAGCAGCTCCACTAGGGCGACACGCAATGAGCAGTTCTTC.

This chain joins TRBV6-4 and TRBJ2-3; D uncertain. The CDR3 is 12 amino acids. CDR1 MRHNA and CDR2 SNTAGT come from the germline V gene. The ends were cut back, 5 bases at V and 10 bases at J, with 13 bases in the middle. The CDR3 DNA sequence: TGTGCCAGCAGTTACGGTCCTGGTTCGCAGTATTTT. This translates into CASSYGPGSQYF.

CDR3 bases: TGCAGCCCCAGATTAGCGGGAGGGCAACGTGAGCAGTTCTTC. Amino acids: CSPRLAGGQREQFF. The chain couples TRBV29-1 to TRBJ2-1; 11 nucleotides agree with TRBD2. Germline assignment: CDR1 SQVTM and CDR2 ANQGSEA. J lost 9 bases, V lost 8 bases, and 12 bases had no gene match. The CDR3 spans 14 residues.